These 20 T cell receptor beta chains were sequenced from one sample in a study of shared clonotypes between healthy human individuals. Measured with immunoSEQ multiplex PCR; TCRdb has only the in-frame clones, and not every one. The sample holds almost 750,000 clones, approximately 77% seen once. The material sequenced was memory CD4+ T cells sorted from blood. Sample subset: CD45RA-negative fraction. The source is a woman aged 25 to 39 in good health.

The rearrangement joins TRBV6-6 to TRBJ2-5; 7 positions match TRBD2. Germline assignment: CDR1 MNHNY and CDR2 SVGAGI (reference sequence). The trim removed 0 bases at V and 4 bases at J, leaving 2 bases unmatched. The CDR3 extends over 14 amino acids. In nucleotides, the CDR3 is TGTGCCAGCAGTTACTCTGGGAGGGGAGAGACCCAGTACTTC. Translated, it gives CASSYSGRGETQYF.

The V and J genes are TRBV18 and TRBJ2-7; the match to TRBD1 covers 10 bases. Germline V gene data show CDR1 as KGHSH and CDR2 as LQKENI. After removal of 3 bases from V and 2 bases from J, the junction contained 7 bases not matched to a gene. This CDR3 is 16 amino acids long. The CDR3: CASSPGTGTGAYEQYF. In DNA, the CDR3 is TGTGCCAGCTCACCGGGAACCGGGACAGGGGCCTACGAGCAGTACTTC.

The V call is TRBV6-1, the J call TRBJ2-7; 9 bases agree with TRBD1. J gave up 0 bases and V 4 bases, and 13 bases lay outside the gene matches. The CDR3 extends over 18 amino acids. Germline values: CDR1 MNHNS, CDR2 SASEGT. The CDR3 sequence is CASSGRTGARDGSYEQYF. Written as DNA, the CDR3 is TGTGCCAGCAGTGGCCGGACAGGGGCTAGGGATGGCTCCTACGAGCAGTACTTC.

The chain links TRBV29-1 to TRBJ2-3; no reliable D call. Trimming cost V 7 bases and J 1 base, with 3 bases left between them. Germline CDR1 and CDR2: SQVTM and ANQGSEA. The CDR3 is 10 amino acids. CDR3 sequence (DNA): TGCAGCGGAGGCACAGATACGCAGTATTTT. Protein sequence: CSGGTDTQYF.

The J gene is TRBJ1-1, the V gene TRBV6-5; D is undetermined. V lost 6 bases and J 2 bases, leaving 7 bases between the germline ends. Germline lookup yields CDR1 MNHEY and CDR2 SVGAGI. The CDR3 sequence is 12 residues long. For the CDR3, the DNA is TGTGCCAGCAGCCACCCTAACACTGAAGCTTTCTTT. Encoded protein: CASSHPNTEAFF.

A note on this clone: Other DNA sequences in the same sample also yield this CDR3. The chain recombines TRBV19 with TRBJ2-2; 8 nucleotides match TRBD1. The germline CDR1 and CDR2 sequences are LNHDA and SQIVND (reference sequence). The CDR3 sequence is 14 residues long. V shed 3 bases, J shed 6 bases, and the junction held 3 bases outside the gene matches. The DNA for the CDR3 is TGTGCCAGTAGTATTCAGGGGGCTGCCGGGGAGCTGTTTTTT. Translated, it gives CASSIQGAAGELFF.

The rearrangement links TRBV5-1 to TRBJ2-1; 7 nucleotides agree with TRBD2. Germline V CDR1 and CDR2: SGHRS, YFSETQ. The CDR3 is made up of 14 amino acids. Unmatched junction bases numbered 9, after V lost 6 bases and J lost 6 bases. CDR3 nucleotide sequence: TGCGCCAGCACTCGGACTAGTAAGCCCAATGAGCAGTTCTTC. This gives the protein CASTRTSKPNEQFF.

The CDR3 coding sequence is TGTGCCAGCAGCTTGGGGCCCACTAGCGGCTATGGCTACACCTTC. It is translated as CASSLGPTSGYGYTF. This chain links TRBV5-5 with TRBJ1-2; D gene unclear. CDR1 and CDR2 (germline): SGHKS, YYEKEE (reference sequence). Trimming removed 0 bases at V and 4 bases at J, with 13 bases between. The CDR3 is made up of 15 amino acids. Filled out from reference TRBV5-5 and TRBJ1-2, the complete variable domain reads DAGVTQSPTHLIKTRGQQVTLRCSPISGHKSVSWYQQVLGQGPQFIFQYYEKEERGRGNFPDRFSARQFPNYSSELNVNALLLGDSALYLCASSLGPTSGYGYTFGSGTRLTVV.

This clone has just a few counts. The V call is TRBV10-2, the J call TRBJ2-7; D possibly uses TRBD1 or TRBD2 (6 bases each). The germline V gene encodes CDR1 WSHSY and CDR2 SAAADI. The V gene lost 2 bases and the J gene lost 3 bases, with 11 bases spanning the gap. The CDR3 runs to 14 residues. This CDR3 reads CASSEARGHYEQYF. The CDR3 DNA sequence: TGCGCCAGCAGTGAGGCCCGGGGGCACTACGAGCAGTACTTC.

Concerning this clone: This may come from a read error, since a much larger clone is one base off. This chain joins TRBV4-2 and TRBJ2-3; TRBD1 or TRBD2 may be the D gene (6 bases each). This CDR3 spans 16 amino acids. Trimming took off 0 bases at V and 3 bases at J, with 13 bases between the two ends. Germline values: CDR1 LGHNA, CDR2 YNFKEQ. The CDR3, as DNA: TGTGCCAGCAGCCAAGATAGGCAGGGGAGGACAGATACGCAGTATTTT. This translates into CASSQDRQGRTDTQYF.

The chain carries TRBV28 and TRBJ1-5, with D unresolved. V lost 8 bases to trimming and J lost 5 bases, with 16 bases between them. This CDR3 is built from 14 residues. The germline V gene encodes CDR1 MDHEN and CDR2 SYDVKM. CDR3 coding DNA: TGTGCCAGCTGGAAACACGGATCCCATCAGCCCCAGCATTTT. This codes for CASWKHGSHQPQHF.

The CDR3 sequence: CASSTYRTTGLRNEQFF. CDR3 coding DNA: TGTGCCAGCAGCACCTACAGGACAACCGGGCTACGCAATGAGCAGTTCTTC. The genes are TRBV27 and TRBJ2-1, with a weak D call TRBD1 (5 bases). V dropped 6 bases and J dropped 6 bases, with 24 bases sitting between them. Germline CDR1 MNHEY, CDR2 SMNVEV (reference sequence). This CDR3 has 17 residues.

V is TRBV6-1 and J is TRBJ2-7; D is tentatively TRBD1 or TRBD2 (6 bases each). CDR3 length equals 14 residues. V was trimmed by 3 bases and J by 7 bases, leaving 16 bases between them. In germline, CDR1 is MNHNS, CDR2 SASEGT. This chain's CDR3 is CASSDTGASREQYF. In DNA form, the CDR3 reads TGTGCCAGCAGTGATACGGGGGCTTCTAGGGAGCAGTACTTC.

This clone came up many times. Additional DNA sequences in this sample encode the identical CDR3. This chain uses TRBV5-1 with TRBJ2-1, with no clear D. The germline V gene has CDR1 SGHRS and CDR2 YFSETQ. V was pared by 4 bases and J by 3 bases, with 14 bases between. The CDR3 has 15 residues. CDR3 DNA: TGCGCCAGCAGCCCTGACTCCGTGGGCTACAATGAGCAGTTCTTC. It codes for CASSPDSVGYNEQFF. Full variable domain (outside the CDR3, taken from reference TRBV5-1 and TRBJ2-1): KAGVTQTPRYLIKTRGQQVTLSCSPISGHRSVSWYQQTPGQGLQFLFEYFSETQRNKGNFPGRFSGRQFSNSRSEMNVSTLELGDSALYLCASSPDSVGYNEQFFGPGTRLTVL.

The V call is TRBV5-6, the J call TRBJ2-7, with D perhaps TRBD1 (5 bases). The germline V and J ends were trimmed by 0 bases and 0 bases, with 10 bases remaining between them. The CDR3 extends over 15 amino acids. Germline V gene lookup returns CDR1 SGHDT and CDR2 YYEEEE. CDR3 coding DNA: TGTGCCAGCAGCTTGGGGGGCGCGAGCTCCTACGAGCAGTACTTC. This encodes CASSLGGASSYEQYF.

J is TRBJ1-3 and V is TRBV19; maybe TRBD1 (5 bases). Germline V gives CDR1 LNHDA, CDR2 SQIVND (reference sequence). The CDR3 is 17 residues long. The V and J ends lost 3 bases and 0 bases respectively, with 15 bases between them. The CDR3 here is CASSILGVKISGNTIYF. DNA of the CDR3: TGTGCCAGTAGTATTTTGGGGGTGAAGATCTCTGGAAACACCATATATTTT. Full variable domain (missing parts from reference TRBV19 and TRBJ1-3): DGGITQSPKYLFRKEGQNVTLSCEQNLNHDAMYWYRQDPGQGLRLIYYSQIVNDFQKGDIAEGYSVSREKKESFPLTVTSAQKNPTAFYLCASSILGVKISGNTIYFGEGSWLTVV.

This chain's CDR3 is CASSFRRGGAEAFF. Written as DNA, the CDR3 is TGTGCCAGCAGCTTCCGGAGAGGGGGAGCTGAAGCTTTCTTT. This rearrangement joins TRBV7-2 to TRBJ1-1; tentatively, D is TRBD1 (6 bases). Germline assignment: CDR1 SGHTA and CDR2 FQGNSA. Trimming removed 3 bases at V and 6 bases at J, with 14 bases between. The CDR3 covers 14 residues.

The CDR3 region has the DNA TGTGCCAGCAGCCGGGACAGACTAAGCACAGATACGCAGTATTTT. Protein sequence: CASSRDRLSTDTQYF. The gene calls are TRBV2 and TRBJ2-3, with 7 bases lining up with TRBD1. CDR3 size: 15 residues. The ends lost 6 bases at V and 0 bases at J; junction bases unmatched: 6. Germline CDR1 and CDR2: SNHLY and FYNNEI.

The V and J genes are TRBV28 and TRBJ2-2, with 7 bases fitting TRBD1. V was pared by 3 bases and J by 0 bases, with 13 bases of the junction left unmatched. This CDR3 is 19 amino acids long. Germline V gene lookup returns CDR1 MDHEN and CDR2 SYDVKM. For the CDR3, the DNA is TGTGCCAGCAGTTTTCACAGGGGCGCCGATCCAACGAACACCGGGGAGCTGTTTTTT. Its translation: CASSFHRGADPTNTGELFF.

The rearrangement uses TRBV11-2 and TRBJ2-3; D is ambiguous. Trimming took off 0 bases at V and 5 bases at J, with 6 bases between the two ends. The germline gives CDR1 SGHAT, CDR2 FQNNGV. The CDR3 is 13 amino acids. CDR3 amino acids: CASSLDQEDTQYF. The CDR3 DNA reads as TGTGCCAGCAGCTTAGATCAGGAAGATACGCAGTATTTT. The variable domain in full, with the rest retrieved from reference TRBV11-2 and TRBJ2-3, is EAGVAQSPRYKIIEKRQSVAFWCNPISGHATLYWYQQILGQGPKLLIQFQNNGVVDDSQLPKDRFSAERLKGVDSTLKIQPAKLEDSAVYLCASSLDQEDTQYFGPGTRLTVL.